The rows below give T cell receptor beta chains drawn from one sample of a study of blood T cell repertoires in COVID-19. Libraries were prepared by immunoSEQ multiplex PCR; TCRdb keeps only in-frame clonotypes and omits some of them. The table lists 130,000 to 150,000 clones, about 79% of them singletons. Sample: PBMCs or T cells enriched from blood (not recorded which). These receptor sequences come from a man in his forties or fifties who had recovered from COVID-19. CDR3s include the opening cysteine and the closing phenylalanine or tryptophan. The D gene is left open where the match is weak. Size is stated for part of the rows, as once, few or many counts, or as a class when the clone is expanded.

V gene	J gene	D gene	clone size	CDR3 DNA	CDR3 protein
TRBV7-9	TRBJ1-1	NA	few	TGTGCCAGCAGCTTATCGGCTTCGGGGAACACTGAAGCTTTCTTT	CASSLSASGNTEAFF
TRBV19	TRBJ1-5	NA	NA	TGTGCCAGTAGTGACAGGATCCAGCCCCAGCATTTT	CASSDRIQPQHF
TRBV6-2/TRBV6-3	TRBJ2-7	NA	NA	TGTGCCAGCAGTTACACCGCGAGAGAGCAGTACTTC	CASSYTAREQYF
TRBV9	TRBJ1-6	NA	NA	TGTGCCAGCAGCGTAGGTTTCGATTCACCCCTCCACTTT	CASSVGFDSPLHF
TRBV19	TRBJ2-7	NA	NA	TGTGCCAGTAGTATTGCAGGCCCCCACGAGCAGTACTTC	CASSIAGPHEQYF
TRBV11-3	TRBJ2-5	NA	NA	TGTGCCAGCAGCGTCCGGGACGGGGGTCTCGAGACCCAGTACTTC	CASSVRDGGLETQYF
TRBV4-3	TRBJ2-7	NA	NA	TGCGCCAGCAGCCAAGAACAGGGCTACGAGCAGTACTTC	CASSQEQGYEQYF
TRBV27	TRBJ2-7	TRBD2	NA	TGTGCCAGCAGAGGGAGGGCAGGGTGGGCCTACGAGCAGTACTTC	CASRGRAGWAYEQYF
TRBV5-1	TRBJ1-6	TRBD1	NA	TGCGCCAGCAGCTTGGCCCAGGGGGCAGGCTCACCCCTCCACTTT	CASSLAQGAGSPLHF
TRBV2	TRBJ1-1	NA	NA	TGTGCCAGCCCCATCCGGGATACTGAAGCTTTCTTT	CASPIRDTEAFF
TRBV27	TRBJ2-7	TRBD1	NA	TGTGCCAGCAGTTTGGACAGGGGGGCCTACGAGCAGTACTTC	CASSLDRGAYEQYF
TRBV4-3	TRBJ1-5	NA	NA	TGCGCCAGCAGCCAAGGTGGAGCAAGCAATCAGCCCCAGCATTTT	CASSQGGASNQPQHF
TRBV30	TRBJ1-2	NA	NA	TGTGCCTGGAGTGACAGTAACTATGGCTACACCTTC	CAWSDSNYGYTF
TRBV7-2	TRBJ2-5	NA	NA	TGTGCCAGCAGCTTTCCCGGGTTCGAGACCCAGTACTTC	CASSFPGFETQYF
TRBV11-2	TRBJ1-1	NA	few	TGTGCCAGCAGCTTGGGACAGAACACTGAAGCTTTCTTT	CASSLGQNTEAFF
TRBV6-5	TRBJ2-7	NA	NA	TGTGCCAGCAGTTCGCACCACTCAGGGTCCGCTTACGAGCAGTACTTC	CASSSHHSGSAYEQYF
TRBV27	TRBJ1-5	TRBD1	once	TGTGCCAGCAGCTCTACATTCGGGACAGGCAATCAGCCCCAGCATTTT	CASSSTFGTGNQPQHF
TRBV18	TRBJ1-2	NA	NA	TGTGCCAGCTCACTTCGACAGGAGGATGGCTACACCTTC	CASSLRQEDGYTF
TRBV5-4	TRBJ1-4	NA	few	TGTGCCAGCAGCTTTCGGGGAGGGTCGGATGAAAAACTGTTTTTT	CASSFRGGSDEKLFF
TRBV29-1	TRBJ2-7	TRBD1	NA	TGCAGCGTTGGCCCACAGGGGTACGAGCAGTACTTC	CSVGPQGYEQYF
TRBV10-1	TRBJ2-3	TRBD1	NA	TGCGCCAGCAGTGAGTCTACACGACAGGGCCGCACAGATACGCAGTATTTT	CASSESTRQGRTDTQYF
TRBV5-1	TRBJ2-5	NA	NA	TGCGCCAGCAGCTTGGGACAGGCAGGCCAAGAGACCCAGTACTTC	CASSLGQAGQETQYF
TRBV7-3	TRBJ2-2	TRBD1	NA	TGTGCCAGCAGCGTCGGGACAGGGCTGACCGGGGAGCTGTTTTTT	CASSVGTGLTGELFF
TRBV13	TRBJ2-4	NA	NA	TGTGCCAGCAGCTCCAGTGACATTCAGTACTTC	CASSSSDIQYF
TRBV19	TRBJ2-1	TRBD1	NA	TGTGCCAGTACCAGCAGGGGGCCCTACAATGAGCAGTTCTTC	CASTSRGPYNEQFF
TRBV2	TRBJ1-5	NA	NA	TGTGCCAGCAGAGCCTCACAGGGCAATGGCAATCAGCCCCAGCATTTT	CASRASQGNGNQPQHF